One sample yielded the 25 T cell receptor beta chains listed below, sequenced in a study of radiotherapy plus CTLA-4 blockade in lung cancer. Some clones are missing from TCRdb's copy, which holds only in-frame ones; the method was immunoSEQ multiplex PCR. Among tens of thousands of clones listed, 80% to 90% were seen once. Here the sequenced sample was peripheral blood, taken from a patient treated with radiotherapy plus ipilimumab. The receptor source for this set is a human donor with non-small cell lung cancer whose response to radiotherapy plus ipilimumab could not be evaluated.

J is TRBJ2-5 and V is TRBV9; D uncertain. The CDR3 contains 13 residues. CDR1 and CDR2 (germline): SGDLS, YYNGEE. Trimming shortened V by 0 bases and J by 7 bases, and 10 bases separated the two germline ends. The CDR3 spells CASSVDEARTQYF. The CDR3 DNA is TGTGCCAGCAGCGTAGACGAGGCAAGGACCCAGTACTTC. The full variable domain, with the rest looked up from reference TRBV9 and TRBJ2-5, is DSGVTQTPKHLITATGQRVTLRCSPRSGDLSVYWYQQSLDQGLQFLIQYYNGEERAKGNILERFSAQQFPDLHSELNLSSLELGDSALYFCASSVDEARTQYFGPGTRLLVL.

The CDR3 sequence: CASSMGQQTTDTQYF. CDR3 nucleotide sequence: TGTGCCAGTAGTATGGGACAGCAGACCACAGATACGCAGTATTTT. The chain recombines TRBV19 with TRBJ2-3, with 7 bases that match TRBD1. The ends lost 3 bases at V and 2 bases at J; junction bases unmatched: 5. This CDR3 has 15 amino acids. Germline V gene sequence: CDR1 LNHDA, CDR2 SQIVND (reference sequence).

The V call is TRBV18, the J call TRBJ1-2, with 8 bases aligning to TRBD1. Germline V gene data show CDR1 as KGHSH and CDR2 as LQKENI. J gave up 0 bases and V 2 bases, and 5 bases lay outside the gene matches. The CDR3 has 16 residues. Here the CDR3 reads CASSPGQGQANYGYTF. In nucleotides, the CDR3 is TGTGCCAGCTCACCAGGACAGGGCCAAGCTAACTATGGCTACACCTTC.

This sequence joins TRBV7-3 and TRBJ1-1; D is undetermined. The CDR3 length is 14 residues. V lost 7 bases and J 7 bases, leaving 19 bases between the germline ends. Germline-derived CDR1 and CDR2 are SGHTA and FQGTGA. The CDR3 spells CASTPPQTNHEAFF. The CDR3 DNA reads as TGTGCCAGCACCCCCCCTCAGACAAACCATGAAGCTTTCTTT. The full variable domain, with the rest looked up from reference TRBV7-3 and TRBJ1-1, is GAGVSQTPSNKVTEKGKYVELRCDPISGHTALYWYRQSLGQGPEFLIYFQGTGAADDSGLPNDRFFAVRPEGSVSTLKIQRTERGDSAVYLCASTPPQTNHEAFFGQGTRLTVV.

This chain's CDR3 is CASSLGQVKETQYF. Written as DNA, the CDR3 is TGTGCCAGCAGCTTGGGACAGGTTAAAGAGACCCAGTACTTC. The chain couples TRBV5-6 to TRBJ2-5, with a possible D match to TRBD1 (6 bases). The CDR3 has 14 residues. V was shortened by 0 bases and J by 3 bases, with 9 bases between the two germline ends. Per germline, CDR1 SGHDT and CDR2 YYEEEE.

This chain joins TRBV7-9 and TRBJ2-1; the D is unclear. This CDR3 has 16 amino acids. Trimming removed 1 base at V and 1 base at J, with 11 bases between. In germline, CDR1 is SEHNR, CDR2 FQNEAQ (reference sequence). This chain's CDR3 is CASSLVSLRSYNEQFF. The CDR3 DNA follows: TGTGCCAGCAGCTTAGTTTCATTGCGATCCTACAATGAGCAGTTCTTC.

CDR3 sequence reads: CASSTTGSGANVLTF. The CDR3 region has the DNA TGTGCCAGCAGTACGACAGGGTCTGGGGCCAACGTCCTGACTTTC. V usage is TRBV6-5 and J usage is TRBJ2-6; 7 nucleotides align to TRBD1. The germline gives CDR1 MNHEY, CDR2 SVGAGI. There are 15 residues in the CDR3. The V segment lost 5 bases and the J segment 1 base; nucleotides outside the gene matches: 2.

The J gene is TRBJ1-1, the V gene TRBV28, with TRBD1 as a possible D gene (5 bases). CDR1 is MDHEN, CDR2 SYDVKM, per germline. The CDR3 loop spans 14 amino acids. The V and J ends lost 8 bases and 1 base respectively, with 14 bases between them. CDR3 sequence: CASALGGANTEAFF. The DNA of the CDR3 is TGTGCCAGCGCGTTGGGGGGAGCGAACACTGAAGCTTTCTTT.

This chain links TRBV5-1 with TRBJ2-5; TRBD2 aligns across 11 bases. V lost 4 bases to trimming and J lost 3 bases; unmatched junction nucleotides: 5. CDR3 length: 15 amino acids. Germline assignment: CDR1 SGHRS and CDR2 YFSETQ. The CDR3 sequence is CASSNSGGAEETQYF. Written as DNA, the CDR3 is TGCGCCAGCAGCAATAGCGGGGGGGCTGAAGAGACCCAGTACTTC. The full variable domain, with the rest looked up from reference TRBV5-1 and TRBJ2-5, is KAGVTQTPRYLIKTRGQQVTLSCSPISGHRSVSWYQQTPGQGLQFLFEYFSETQRNKGNFPGRFSGRQFSNSRSEMNVSTLELGDSALYLCASSNSGGAEETQYFGPGTRLLVL.

The J gene is TRBJ1-5, the V gene TRBV19, with D possibly TRBD1 on 6 matching bases. This CDR3 spans 16 amino acids. Germline CDR1 LNHDA, CDR2 SQIVND (reference sequence). Trimming removed 6 bases at V and 5 bases at J, with 20 bases between. The CDR3 loop reads CASRSAGAGRDQPQHF. In DNA form, the CDR3 reads TGTGCCAGTAGGTCGGCAGGGGCGGGTCGCGATCAGCCCCAGCATTTT.

The rearrangement joins TRBV6-5 to TRBJ2-7, with TRBD2 as a possible D gene (7 bases). The V gene lost 6 bases and the J gene lost 4 bases, with 16 bases spanning the gap. There are 14 residues in the CDR3. From germline, CDR1 is MNHEY and CDR2 SVGAGI. The chain's CDR3 is CASSLTGGLYEQYF. Here the CDR3 DNA reads TGTGCCAGCAGCCTCACCGGGGGGCTATACGAGCAGTACTTC.

This rearrangement joins TRBV7-9 to TRBJ2-3; perhaps TRBD1 as D (6 bases). Between the trimmed V and J ends, which lost 1 base and 3 bases, there was a span of 14 bases. This CDR3 has 16 amino acids. Looked up from germline, CDR1 is SEHNR and CDR2 is FQNEAQ (reference sequence). The CDR3 DNA reads TGTGCCAGCAGCTTAGGGGGAGACAGGAGGACAGATACGCAGTATTTT. This translates into CASSLGGDRRTDTQYF.

V usage is TRBV19 and J usage is TRBJ1-1; TRBD1 aligns across 8 bases. Germline lookup yields CDR1 LNHDA and CDR2 SQIVND (reference sequence). This CDR3 is 15 amino acids long. V lost 8 bases to trimming and J lost 0 bases; unmatched junction nucleotides: 8. The CDR3 loop reads CASDRGRIMNTEAFF. For the CDR3, the DNA is TGTGCCAGTGACAGGGGAAGGATCATGAACACTGAAGCTTTCTTT.

The chain has TRBV28 and TRBJ2-1; D unclear. Germline V CDR1 and CDR2: MDHEN, SYDVKM. CDR3 length: 12 residues. V lost 3 bases and J lost 16, with 16 bases in between. CDR3 nucleotides: TGTGCCAGCAGTTTGAACCCCTCGCGATCTTTCTTC. Protein product: CASSLNPSRSFF.

The V and J genes are TRBV11-2 and TRBJ2-1, with D tentatively TRBD1 (6 bases). Germline CDR1 SGHAT, CDR2 FQNNGV. The CDR3 sequence is 15 residues long. Between the trimmed V and J ends, which lost 10 bases and 10 bases, there was a span of 26 bases. CDR3 in amino acids: CATSHTGKPTGEQFF. In DNA, the CDR3 is TGTGCCACCTCTCATACAGGGAAACCTACAGGGGAGCAGTTCTTC.

V usage is TRBV29-1 and J usage is TRBJ2-7; 9 positions match TRBD1. CDR3 length: 14 amino acids. Losses at the gene ends were 8 bases for V and 5 bases for J; bases not matched to a gene: 13. Germline V gives CDR1 SQVTM, CDR2 ANQGSEA. As DNA, the CDR3 is TGCAGCTTCACCCCCAATACAGGGGGCAACGAGCAGTACTTC. Translated: CSFTPNTGGNEQYF.

J is TRBJ2-1 and V is TRBV29-1, with D perhaps matching TRBD1 (6 bases). The CDR3 runs 12 residues. Trimming took 4 bases from V and 6 from J, leaving 10 bases between them. Germline values: CDR1 SQVTM, CDR2 ANQGSEA. CDR3 sequence (DNA): TGCAGCGTTGGGATAGGGGGCAATGAGCAGTTCTTC. This sequence encodes CSVGIGGNEQFF.

The chain has TRBV5-1 and TRBJ1-3; no clear D gene. The CDR3 extends over 15 amino acids. V lost 0 bases and J 7 bases, leaving 14 bases between the germline ends. Germline CDR1 is SGHRS and CDR2 is YFSETQ. The DNA for the CDR3 is TGCGCCAGCAGCTTGGATCCCGGATCGGGTAACACCATATATTTT. It specifies CASSLDPGSGNTIYF.

This chain joins TRBV4-1 and TRBJ2-5; 9 bases match TRBD1. V dropped 1 base and J dropped 5; count of bases not matched to a gene: 8. The CDR3 is 16 amino acids. The V gene's germline CDR1 is MGHRA and CDR2 YSYEKL. The CDR3, as DNA: TGCGCCAGCAGCCAAGTGACAGGGGGAGAGGGGGAGACCCAGTACTTC. It specifies CASSQVTGGEGETQYF.

DNA for the CDR3: TGTGCCAGTTCGACCGGGACTAGCGGGAACACCGGGGAGCTGTTTTTT. Translation gives CASSTGTSGNTGELFF. This chain joins TRBV19 and TRBJ2-2, with 11 bases aligning to TRBD2. V gave up 8 bases and J gave up 1 base; unmatched junction bases: 6. Germline V lookup: CDR1 LNHDA, CDR2 SQIVND (reference sequence). The CDR3 is 16 residues long.

The chain uses TRBV5-1 and TRBJ2-7, with TRBD2 matching over 8 bases. The CDR3 totals 15 residues. V shed 1 base and J 6 bases; nucleotides not matched to a gene: 9. Germline V gene data show CDR1 as SGHRS and CDR2 as YFSETQ. Here the CDR3 reads CASSLRAGEVSEQYF. The CDR3, as DNA: TGCGCCAGCAGCTTGAGAGCGGGAGAGGTGTCCGAGCAGTACTTC.

The chain carries TRBV7-9 and TRBJ1-3; D is unclear. V dropped 1 base and J dropped 1 base, with 8 bases sitting between them. Germline V gives CDR1 SEHNR, CDR2 FQNEAQ (reference sequence). There are 15 residues in the CDR3. In DNA, the CDR3 is TGTGCCAGCAGCTTAGTGGCAGGATCTGGAAACACCATATATTTT. This translates into CASSLVAGSGNTIYF. Full variable domain (outside the CDR3, taken from reference TRBV7-9 and TRBJ1-3): DTGVSQNPRHKITKRGQNVTFRCDPISEHNRLYWYRQTLGQGPEFLTYFQNEAQLEKSRLLSDRFSAERPKGSFSTLEIQRTEQGDSAMYLCASSLVAGSGNTIYFGEGSWLTVV.

This clone was counted between two and nine times. The CDR3 sequence is CASSKGTGEKETQYF. The CDR3, as DNA: TGTGCCAGTAGTAAAGGGACAGGCGAAAAAGAGACCCAGTACTTC. This chain links TRBV19 with TRBJ2-5, with 8 bases aligning to TRBD1. Germline assignment: CDR1 LNHDA and CDR2 SQIVND (reference sequence). The CDR3 spans 15 residues. V gave up 4 bases and J gave up 3 bases; unmatched junction bases: 7.

The chain employs TRBV28 and TRBJ2-1; TRBD1 matches 8 bases. Germline loops: CDR1 MDHEN, CDR2 SYDVKM. Losses at the gene ends were 8 bases for V and 0 bases for J; bases not matched to a gene: 3. This CDR3 has 14 amino acids. The CDR3 DNA sequence: TGTGCCAGCGCTACAGGGGGCTCCTACAATGAGCAGTTCTTC. Translating it yields CASATGGSYNEQFF. Full variable domain (remainder filled in from reference TRBV28 and TRBJ2-1): DVKVTQSSRYLVKRTGEKVFLECVQDMDHENMFWYRQDPGLGLRLIYFSYDVKMKEKGDIPEGYSVSREKKERFSLILESASTNQTSMYLCASATGGSYNEQFFGPGTRLTVL.

The chain recombines TRBV29-1 with TRBJ2-3, with D possibly TRBD2 on 5 matching bases. Trimming cost V 7 bases and J 2 bases, with 19 bases left between them. There are 15 residues in the CDR3. The V gene's germline CDR1 is SQVTM and CDR2 ANQGSEA. The CDR3 nucleotides are TGCAGCGGTCTGGCGGGCGAGTATTACACAGATACGCAGTATTTT. It codes for CSGLAGEYYTDTQYF.